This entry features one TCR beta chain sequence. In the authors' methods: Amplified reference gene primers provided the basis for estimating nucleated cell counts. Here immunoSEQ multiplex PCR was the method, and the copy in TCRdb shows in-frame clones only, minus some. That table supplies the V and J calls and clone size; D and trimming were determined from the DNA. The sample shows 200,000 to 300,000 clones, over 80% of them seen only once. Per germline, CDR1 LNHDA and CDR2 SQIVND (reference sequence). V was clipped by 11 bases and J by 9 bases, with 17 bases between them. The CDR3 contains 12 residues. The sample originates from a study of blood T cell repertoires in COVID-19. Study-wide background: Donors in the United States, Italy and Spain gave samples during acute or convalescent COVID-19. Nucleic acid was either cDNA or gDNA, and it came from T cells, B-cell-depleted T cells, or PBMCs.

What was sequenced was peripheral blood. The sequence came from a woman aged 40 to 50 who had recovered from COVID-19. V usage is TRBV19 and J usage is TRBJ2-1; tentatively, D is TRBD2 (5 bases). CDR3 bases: TGTGCCTCGGGAAAGCTGGACGCTGAGCAGTTCTTC. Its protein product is CASGKLDAEQFF.